This TCR beta chain was retrieved from a study of OX40 agonist ivuxolimab in advanced cancers. Sequencing was performed with immunoSEQ multiplex PCR; in TCRdb, only in-frame clones are kept and a portion is missing. The profile covers 35,000 to 45,000 clones, with 82% appearing a single time and about 23% taken by the ten largest. In regard to this clone: The antigen remains undetermined. Other DNA sequences in the same sample also yield this CDR3.

Study-wide points: At doses 0.1 to 3.0 mg/kg, CD4+ and CD8+ clones expanded. Specificity for antigen went undetermined in the expanded peripheral T cells. The mean number of expanded clones was higher in CD8+ T cells than in CD4+.

The CDR3 has 11 amino acids. CDR1 is SGHAT, CDR2 FQNNGV, per germline. Trimming cost V 3 bases and J 5 bases, with 4 bases left between them. Source: CD4+ or CD8+ T cells sorted from blood, taken in a trial of the OX40 agonist ivuxolimab. The origin of this receptor is an adult with an advanced solid tumor such as melanoma, head and neck, liver or kidney cancer. The J gene is TRBJ2-5, the V gene TRBV11-2; no reliable D call. The CDR3 coding sequence is TGTGCCAGCAGCTTTGGGGAGACCCAGTACTTC. Its protein product is CASSFGETQYF.